This TCR beta chain was identified in a study of T cells after posttransplantation cyclophosphamide. Study-level points and caveats: TRB clonality was highly associated with recipient CMV seropositivity and reactivation. Skin or GI-infiltrating T cells shared few TRB sequences with blood. Donor CD8+ memory clones often dominated recipient blood repertoires at later times.

Remarks on this clone: Its antigen is unknown.

Using immunoSEQ multiplex PCR, the repertoire was profiled, and TCRdb retains in-frame clones only, with some absent. Found here are fewer than 40,000 clones, around 90% of them singletons; the top ten hold more than 12%. CDR3 length: 16 amino acids. Trimming shortened V by 4 bases and J by 9 bases, and 19 bases separated the two germline ends. The germline V gene encodes CDR1 KGHSH and CDR2 LQKENI. This chain links TRBV18 with TRBJ1-6; D is possibly TRBD1 (6 bases). The sequenced sample was PBMCs. This sequence was found in a woman in her 40s with a blood cancer, CMV-positive, and with a related stem cell donor. CDR3 residues: CASSQRLSSQGSPLHF. CDR3 nucleotide sequence: TGTGCCAGCTCACAACGCCTGAGCTCACAGGGTTCACCCCTCCACTTT.